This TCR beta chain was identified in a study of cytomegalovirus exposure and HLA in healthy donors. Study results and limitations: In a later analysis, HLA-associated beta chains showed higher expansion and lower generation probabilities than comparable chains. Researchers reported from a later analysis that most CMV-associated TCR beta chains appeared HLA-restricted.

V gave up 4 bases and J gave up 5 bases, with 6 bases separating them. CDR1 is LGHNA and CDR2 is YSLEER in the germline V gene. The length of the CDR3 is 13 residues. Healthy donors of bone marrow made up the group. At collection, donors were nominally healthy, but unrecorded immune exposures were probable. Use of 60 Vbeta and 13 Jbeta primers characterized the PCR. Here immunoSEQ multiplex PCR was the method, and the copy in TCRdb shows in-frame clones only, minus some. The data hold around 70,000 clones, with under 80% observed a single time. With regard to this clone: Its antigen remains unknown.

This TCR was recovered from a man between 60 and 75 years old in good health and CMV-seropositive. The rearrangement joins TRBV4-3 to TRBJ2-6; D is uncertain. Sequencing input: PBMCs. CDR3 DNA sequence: TGCGCCAGCAGCCCCTGGCGGGCCAACGTCCTGACTTTC. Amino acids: CASSPWRANVLTF.